Given below is one T cell receptor (beta chain) in context. Its cognate antigen is unknown. TCRdb's table, derived via immunoSEQ multiplex PCR, lists solely in-frame clones and lacks some. The repertoire holds about 130,000 clones, with about 88% as singletons. The sample originates from a study of T cell responses to AZD1222 COVID-19 vaccine. In the study overall: Analysis merged second doses at about 4 or about 12 weeks.

The CDR3 spans 16 residues. The V and J ends lost 1 base and 1 base respectively, with 16 bases between them. The germline V gene encodes CDR1 GTSNPN and CDR2 SVGIG (reference sequence). Whole-study results and caveats: The donor cohort was predominantly white British with a female majority, and clonal diversity may have been underestimated. Nearly half of the spike-specific TCRs reportedly recognize variant regions that carry no mutations.

Sequenced here: peripheral blood, sampled on day 0 of AZD1222 vaccination. The chain carries TRBV30 and TRBJ1-1; D possibly corresponds to TRBD1 (6 bases). The TCR originated in an adult in good health. The CDR3 is CAWSGFRDTPNTEAFF. CDR3 nucleotide sequence: TGTGCCTGGAGTGGTTTCCGGGACACCCCGAACACTGAAGCTTTCTTT.